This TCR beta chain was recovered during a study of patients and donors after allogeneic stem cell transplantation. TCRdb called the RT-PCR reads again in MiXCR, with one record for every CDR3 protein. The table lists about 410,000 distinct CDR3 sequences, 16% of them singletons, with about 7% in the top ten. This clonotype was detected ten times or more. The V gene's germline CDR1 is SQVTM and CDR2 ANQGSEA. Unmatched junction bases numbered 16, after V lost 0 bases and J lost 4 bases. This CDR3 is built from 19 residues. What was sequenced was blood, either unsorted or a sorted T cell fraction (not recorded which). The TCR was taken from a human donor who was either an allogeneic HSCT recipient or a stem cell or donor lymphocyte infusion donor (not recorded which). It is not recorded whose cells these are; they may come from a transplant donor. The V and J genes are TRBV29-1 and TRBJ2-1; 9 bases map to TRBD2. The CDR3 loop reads CSVEEKKREALIKYNEQFF. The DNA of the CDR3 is TGCAGCGTTGAAGAGAAAAAGCGGGAGGCCCTCATTAAGTACAATGAGCAGTTCTTC.